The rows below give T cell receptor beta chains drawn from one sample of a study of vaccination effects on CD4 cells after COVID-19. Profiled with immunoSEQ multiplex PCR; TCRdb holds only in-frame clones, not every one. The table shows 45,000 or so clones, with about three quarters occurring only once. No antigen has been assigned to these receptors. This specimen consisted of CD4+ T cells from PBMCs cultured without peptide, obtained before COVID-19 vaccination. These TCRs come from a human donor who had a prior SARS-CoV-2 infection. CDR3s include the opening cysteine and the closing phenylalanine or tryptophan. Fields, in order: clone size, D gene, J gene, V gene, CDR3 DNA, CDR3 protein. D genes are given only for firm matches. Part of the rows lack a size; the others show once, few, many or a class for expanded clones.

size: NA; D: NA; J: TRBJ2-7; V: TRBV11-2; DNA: TGTGCCAGCAGCTACATAGGGGACAACTACGAGCAGTACTTC; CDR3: CASSYIGDNYEQYF
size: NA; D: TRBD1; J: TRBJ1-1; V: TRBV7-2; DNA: TGTGCCAGCAGCGCACGCCGGGGACAGTTGAACACTGAAGCTTTCTTT; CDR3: CASSARRGQLNTEAFF
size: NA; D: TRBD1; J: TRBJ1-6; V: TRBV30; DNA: TGTGCCTGGAGCGGGGGGACAGGACGCTCCTATAATTCACCCCTCCACTTT; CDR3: CAWSGGTGRSYNSPLHF
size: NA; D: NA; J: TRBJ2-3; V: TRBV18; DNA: TGTGCCAGCTCACCGGTTCAGGCGGCTAGCACAGATACGCAGTATTTT; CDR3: CASSPVQAASTDTQYF
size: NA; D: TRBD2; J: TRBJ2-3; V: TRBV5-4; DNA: TGTGCCAGCAGCTATAGCGGGGGGGGCGCAGATACGCAGTATTTT; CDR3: CASSYSGGGADTQYF
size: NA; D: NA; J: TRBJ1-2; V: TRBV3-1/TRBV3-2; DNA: TGTGCCAGCAGCCAAGATCAGGGGCTCCATGGCTACACCTTC; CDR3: CASSQDQGLHGYTF
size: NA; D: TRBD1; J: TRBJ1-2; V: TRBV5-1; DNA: TGCGCCAGCAGCTTGGAAACAGGGGCCTACCAATATGGCTACACCTTC; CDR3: CASSLETGAYQYGYTF
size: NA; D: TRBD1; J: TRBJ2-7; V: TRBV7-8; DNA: TGTGCCAGCAGCTTAGAAACAGGGGGAGGCTACGAGCAGTACTTC; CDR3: CASSLETGGGYEQYF
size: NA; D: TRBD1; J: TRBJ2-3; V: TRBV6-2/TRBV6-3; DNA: TGTGCCAGCAGTTACTCGATAGACAGGGGGGCAGATACGCAGTATTTT; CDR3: CASSYSIDRGADTQYF
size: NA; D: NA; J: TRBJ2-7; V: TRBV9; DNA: TGTGCCAGCAGCGGACAAGCGGTCTCCTACGAGCAGTACTTC; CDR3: CASSGQAVSYEQYF
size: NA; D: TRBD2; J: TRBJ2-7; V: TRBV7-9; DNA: TGTGCCAGCAGCTCGGGCGGGAGCTCCTACGAGCAGTACTTC; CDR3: CASSSGGSSYEQYF
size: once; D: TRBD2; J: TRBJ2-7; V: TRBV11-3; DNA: TGTGCCAGCAGCCGGACTAGCGGGAGCTACGAGCAGTACTTC; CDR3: CASSRTSGSYEQYF
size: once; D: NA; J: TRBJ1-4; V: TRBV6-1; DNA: TGTGCCAGCAGTGACTGGGGGTTTGCAACTAATGAAAAACTGTTTTTT; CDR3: CASSDWGFATNEKLFF
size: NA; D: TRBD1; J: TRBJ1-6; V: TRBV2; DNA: TGTGCCAGCAGACCTGACGGGACAGGACATAATTCACCCCTCCACTTT; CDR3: CASRPDGTGHNSPLHF
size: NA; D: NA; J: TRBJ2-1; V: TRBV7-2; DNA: TGTGCCAGCAGCCCTACACAAAGCAGTACGCCATACAATGAGCAGTTCTTC; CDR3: CASSPTQSSTPYNEQFF
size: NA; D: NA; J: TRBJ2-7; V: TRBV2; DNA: TGTGCCAGCAAAAGGGGCAGTTACGAGCAGTACTTC; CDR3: CASKRGSYEQYF
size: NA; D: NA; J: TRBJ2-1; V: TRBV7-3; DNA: TGTGCCAGCAGCATCAACCGTAATGAGCAGTTCTTC; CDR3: CASSINRNEQFF
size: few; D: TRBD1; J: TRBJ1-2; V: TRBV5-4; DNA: TGTGCCAGCAGCTTGGCTTTGGACAGGGGAGTCAACTATGGCTACACCTTC; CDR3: CASSLALDRGVNYGYTF
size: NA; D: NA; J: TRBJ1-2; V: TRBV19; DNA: TGTGCCAGTAGTATAGCTGACGGTAACTATGGCTACACCTTC; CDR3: CASSIADGNYGYTF
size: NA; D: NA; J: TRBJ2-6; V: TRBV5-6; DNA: TGTGCCAGCAGCTTGTCTGGGGCCAACGTCCTGACTTTC; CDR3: CASSLSGANVLTF
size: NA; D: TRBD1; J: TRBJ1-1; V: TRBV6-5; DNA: TGTGCCAGCAGTTCCCCCCAGACAGGGTTCGCTGAAGCTTTCTTT; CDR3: CASSSPQTGFAEAFF
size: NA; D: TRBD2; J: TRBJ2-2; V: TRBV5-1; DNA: TGCGCCAGCAGCGCCCGACTAGCGGGGGACACCGGGGAGCTGTTTTTT; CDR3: CASSARLAGDTGELFF
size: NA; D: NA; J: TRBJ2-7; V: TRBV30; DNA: TGTGCCTGGAGGGGGCGAAACAGATACGAGCAGTACTTC; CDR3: CAWRGRNRYEQYF
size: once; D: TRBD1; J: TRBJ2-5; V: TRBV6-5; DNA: TGTGCCAGCAGACGACAGGGGCAAGCACAAGAGACCCAGTACTTC; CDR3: CASRRQGQAQETQYF
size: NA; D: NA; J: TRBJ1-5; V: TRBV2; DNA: TGTGCCAGCAGTGAGTTTCCCCGTGGACAGCGCAATCAGCCCCAGCATTTT; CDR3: CASSEFPRGQRNQPQHF
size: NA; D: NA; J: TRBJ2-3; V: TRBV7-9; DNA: TGTGCCAGCAGCTTAGTGGTGGATACGCAGTATTTT; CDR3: CASSLVVDTQYF
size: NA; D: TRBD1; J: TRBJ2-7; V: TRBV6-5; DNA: TGTGCCAGCAGTTACAGACGGGACAGGGACGACGAGCAGTACTTC; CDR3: CASSYRRDRDDEQYF
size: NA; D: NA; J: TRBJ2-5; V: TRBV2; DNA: TGTGCCAGCAAAGCCTCCCCTAATATAGAGACCCAGTACTTC; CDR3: CASKASPNIETQYF
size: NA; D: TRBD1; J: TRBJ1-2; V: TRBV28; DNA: TGTGCCAGCAGCCCTGGACAGGGTCCCTATGGCTACACCTTC; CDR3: CASSPGQGPYGYTF
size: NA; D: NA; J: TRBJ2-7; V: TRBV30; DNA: TGTGCCTGGAGTGTACAGGGTGCCTACGAGCAGTACTTC; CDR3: CAWSVQGAYEQYF
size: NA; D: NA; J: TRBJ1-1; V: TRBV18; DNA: TGTGCCAGCTCACCCCTATCGACGGATTCTGAAGCTTTCTTT; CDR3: CASSPLSTDSEAFF
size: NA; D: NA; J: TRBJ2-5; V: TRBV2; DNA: TGTGCCAGCAGCCCCGACAGCACCCAGTACTTC; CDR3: CASSPDSTQYF
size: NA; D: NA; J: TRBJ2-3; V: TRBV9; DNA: TGTGCCAGCAGCGTAGAGTCCCGGGATACGCAGTATTTT; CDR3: CASSVESRDTQYF
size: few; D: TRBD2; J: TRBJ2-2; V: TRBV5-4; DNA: TGTGCCAGCACACCGGGACTAGCGGCGAACACCGGGGAGCTGTTTTTT; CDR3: CASTPGLAANTGELFF
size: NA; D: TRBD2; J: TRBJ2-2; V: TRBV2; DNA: TGTGCCAGCAGTCTTGCGACTAGCGTGGTCGGGGAGCTGTTTTTT; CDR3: CASSLATSVVGELFF
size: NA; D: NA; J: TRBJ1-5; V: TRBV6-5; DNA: TGTGCCAGCAGAATACAGGAGTATAGCAATCAGCCCCAGCATTTT; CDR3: CASRIQEYSNQPQHF
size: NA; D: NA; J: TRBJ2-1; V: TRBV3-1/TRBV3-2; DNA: TGTGCCAGCAGCCAATCCACGGGGGGCTATAATGAGCAGTTCTTC; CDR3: CASSQSTGGYNEQFF
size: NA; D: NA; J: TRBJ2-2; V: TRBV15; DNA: TGTGCCACCAGCAGTACCTTACGGCGTATTAATCCCGGGGAGCTGTTTTTT; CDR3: CATSSTLRRINPGELFF
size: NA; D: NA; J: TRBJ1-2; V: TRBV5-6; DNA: TGTGCCAGCAGCTTGGACAGGGTTGGGTATGGCTACACCTTC; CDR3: CASSLDRVGYGYTF
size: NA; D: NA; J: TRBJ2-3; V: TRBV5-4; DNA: TGTGCCAGCAGCTTGGTAGCGGACTGGAGCACAGATACGCAGTATTTT; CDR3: CASSLVADWSTDTQYF
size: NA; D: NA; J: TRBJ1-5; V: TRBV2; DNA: TGTGCCAGCACGTGGACGAATTATGAGCCCCAGCATTTT; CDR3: CASTWTNYEPQHF
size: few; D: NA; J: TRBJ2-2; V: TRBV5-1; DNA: TGCGCCAGCAGCTTTGGCACAAACACCGGGGAGCTGTTTTTT; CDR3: CASSFGTNTGELFF
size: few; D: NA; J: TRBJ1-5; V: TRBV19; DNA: TGTGCCAGTAGTCCCCCATACAATCAGCCCCAGCATTTT; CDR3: CASSPPYNQPQHF
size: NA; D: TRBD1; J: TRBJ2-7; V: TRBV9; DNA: TGTGCCAGCAGCCGGACGGGACAGGGAAGACCCTACGAGCAGTACTTC; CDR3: CASSRTGQGRPYEQYF
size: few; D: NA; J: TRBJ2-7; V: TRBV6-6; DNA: TGTGCCAGCAGTCCGCCTGATAGCTCCTACGAGCAGTACTTC; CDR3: CASSPPDSSYEQYF
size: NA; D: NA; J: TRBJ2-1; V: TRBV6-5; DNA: TGTGCCAGCAGTTTTCAGGCCAGCTCCTACAATGAGCAGTTCTTC; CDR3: CASSFQASSYNEQFF
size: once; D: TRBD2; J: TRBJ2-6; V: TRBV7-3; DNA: TGTGCCAGCAGCCCGACTAGCGGTTCAGGGGCCAACGTCCTGACTTTC; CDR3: CASSPTSGSGANVLTF